One and the same sample provided the 8 T cell receptor beta chains below, sequenced in a study of Graves' ophthalmopathy and Graves' hyperthyroidism. RNA transcripts were the template, and TCR beta CDR3 regions were amplified from them. HTBI primers primed a first-round RT-PCR, and a second-round multiplex PCR followed. TCRdb called the multiplex PCR reads again in MiXCR, with one record for every CDR3 protein. The sample contains roughly 500,000 distinct CDR3 sequences, approximately 15% of which appear only once. Sequencing input: blood. Every receptor here comes from a woman aged 25 to 39 with Graves' ophthalmopathy.

The J gene is TRBJ2-5, the V gene TRBV5-1; 11 bases are a match to TRBD2. The germline V gene has CDR1 SGHRS and CDR2 YFSETQ. The J segment lost 3 bases and the V segment lost 4 bases, leaving 5 bases of the junction unmatched. CDR3 length equals 15 residues. The DNA for the CDR3 is TGCGCCAGCAGCGGGACTAGCGGTTACAAAGAGACCCAGTACTTC. Protein: CASSGTSGYKETQYF.

CDR3 in DNA: TGTGCCTGGAGACTAGCGGGGGTCGGCACCGGGGAGCTGTTTTTT. It specifies CAWRLAGVGTGELFF. The chain carries TRBV30 and TRBJ2-2, with 11 bases matching TRBD2. Per the germline V gene, CDR1 is GTSNPN and CDR2 is SVGIG (reference sequence). The CDR3 is 15 residues long. The V gene end was trimmed by 3 bases and the J gene end by 4 bases; junction bases not matched to a gene: 4.

The rearrangement joins TRBV6-2 or TRBV6-3 to TRBJ2-7; TRBD2 matches at 8 bases. Germline trimming cut 5 bases from V and 3 bases from J; bases unmatched to any gene: 6. The CDR3 runs to 14 residues. The germline CDR1 and CDR2 sequences are MNHEY and SVGEGT. In DNA, the CDR3 is TGTGCCAGCAGTCTTACTAGCGGTTTCTACGAGCAGTACTTC. This codes for CASSLTSGFYEQYF.

This clonotype has at least ten counts. V usage is TRBV19 and J usage is TRBJ2-5; D ambiguous. The CDR3 consists of 13 residues. The germline CDR1 and CDR2 sequences are LNHDA and SQIVND (reference sequence). Trimming shortened V by 2 bases and J by 5 bases, and 9 bases separated the two germline ends. DNA for the CDR3: TGTGCCAGTAGTATACTAGTTGATGAGACCCAGTACTTC. Protein product: CASSILVDETQYF.

This clonotype was observed at least ten times. The chain links TRBV12-3 or TRBV12-4 to TRBJ2-7; 7 positions match TRBD1. The CDR3 runs 14 residues. Trimming removed 4 bases from V and 2 bases from J; junction bases left unmatched: 5. The DNA of the CDR3 is TGTGCCAGCAGTTCGGACAGGAATACCTACGAGCAGTACTTC. Translation: CASSSDRNTYEQYF.

The V call is TRBV18, the J call TRBJ1-2, with D unresolved. CDR3 length: 15 residues. The germline CDR1 and CDR2 sequences are KGHSH and LQKENI. Trimming pared 0 bases from V and 0 bases from J, leaving 8 bases between. CDR3 nucleotides: TGTGCCAGCTCACCACCCTCGGCCGCTAACTATGGCTACACCTTC. This encodes CASSPPSAANYGYTF.

Many counts were recorded for this clonotype. The V call is TRBV6-1, the J call TRBJ2-7; 7 nucleotides align to TRBD1. From germline, CDR1 is MNHNS and CDR2 SASEGT. V was pared by 4 bases and J by 0 bases, with 3 bases of the junction left unmatched. CDR3 length equals 14 residues. CDR3 amino acids: CASSVGTVSYEQYF. In nucleotides, the CDR3 is TGTGCCAGCAGTGTTGGGACAGTCTCCTACGAGCAGTACTTC.

This clonotype was recorded at least ten times. This chain uses TRBV20-1 with TRBJ1-3; no firm D call. The CDR3 runs 12 residues. V lost 4 bases and J lost 4, with 8 bases in between. Germline V gene data show CDR1 as DFQATT and CDR2 as SNEGSKA (reference sequence). The CDR3 loop is CSATLWGNTIYF. The DNA of the CDR3 is TGCAGTGCTACCCTGTGGGGAAACACCATATATTTT.